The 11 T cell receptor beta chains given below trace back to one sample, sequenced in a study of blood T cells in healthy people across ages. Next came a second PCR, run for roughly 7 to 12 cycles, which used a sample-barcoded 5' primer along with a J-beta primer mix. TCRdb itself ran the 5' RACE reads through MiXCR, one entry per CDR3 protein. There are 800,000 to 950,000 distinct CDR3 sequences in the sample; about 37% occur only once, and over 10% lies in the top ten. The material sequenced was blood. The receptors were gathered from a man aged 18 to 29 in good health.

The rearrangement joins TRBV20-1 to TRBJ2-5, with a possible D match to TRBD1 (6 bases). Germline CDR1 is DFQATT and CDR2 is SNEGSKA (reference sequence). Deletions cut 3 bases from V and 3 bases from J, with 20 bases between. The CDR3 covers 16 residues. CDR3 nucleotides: TGCAGTGCTAGCCCACGAGGCGTGACAGGAAAAGAGACCCAGTACTTC. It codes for CSASPRGVTGKETQYF.

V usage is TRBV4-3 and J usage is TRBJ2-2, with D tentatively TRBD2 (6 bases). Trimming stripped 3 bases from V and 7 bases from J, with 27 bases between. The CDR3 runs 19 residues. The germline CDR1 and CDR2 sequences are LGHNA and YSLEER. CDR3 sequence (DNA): TGCGCCAGCAGCCACACCCAGTGGAGGGTCGACCTAATAGTCGGGGAGCTGTTTTTT. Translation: CASSHTQWRVDLIVGELFF.

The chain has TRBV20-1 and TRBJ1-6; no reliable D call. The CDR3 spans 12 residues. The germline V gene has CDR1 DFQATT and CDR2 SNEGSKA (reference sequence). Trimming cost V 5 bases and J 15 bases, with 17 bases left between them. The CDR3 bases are TGCAGTGCTGTATCTCCCACTCCTAGCCTCCACTTT. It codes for CSAVSPTPSLHF.

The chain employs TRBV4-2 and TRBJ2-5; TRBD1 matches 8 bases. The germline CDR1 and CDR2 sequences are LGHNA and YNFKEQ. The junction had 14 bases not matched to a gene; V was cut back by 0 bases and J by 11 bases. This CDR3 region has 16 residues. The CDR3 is CASSQEKGPGGNEQYF. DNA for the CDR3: TGTGCCAGCAGCCAAGAAAAGGGCCCAGGGGGCAATGAGCAGTACTTC.

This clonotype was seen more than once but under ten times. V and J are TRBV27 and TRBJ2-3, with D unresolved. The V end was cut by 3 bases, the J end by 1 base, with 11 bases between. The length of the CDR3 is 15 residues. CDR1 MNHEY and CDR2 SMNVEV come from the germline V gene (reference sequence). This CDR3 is CASSFGLGGTDTQYF. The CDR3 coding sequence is TGTGCCAGCAGTTTCGGGTTGGGTGGCACAGATACGCAGTATTTT.

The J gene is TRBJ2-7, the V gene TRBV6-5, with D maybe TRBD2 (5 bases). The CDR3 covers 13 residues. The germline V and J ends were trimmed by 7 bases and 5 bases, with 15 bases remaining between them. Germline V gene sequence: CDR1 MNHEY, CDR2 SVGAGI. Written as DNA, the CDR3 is TGTGCCAGCACCGACGGACGAGGGCACGAGCAGTACTTC. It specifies CASTDGRGHEQYF.

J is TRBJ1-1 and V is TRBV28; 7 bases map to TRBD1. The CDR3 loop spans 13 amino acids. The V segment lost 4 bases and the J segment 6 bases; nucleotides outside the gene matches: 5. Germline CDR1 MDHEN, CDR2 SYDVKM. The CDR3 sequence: CASSYTGEAEAFF. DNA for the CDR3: TGTGCCAGCAGTTATACAGGGGAGGCTGAAGCTTTCTTT.

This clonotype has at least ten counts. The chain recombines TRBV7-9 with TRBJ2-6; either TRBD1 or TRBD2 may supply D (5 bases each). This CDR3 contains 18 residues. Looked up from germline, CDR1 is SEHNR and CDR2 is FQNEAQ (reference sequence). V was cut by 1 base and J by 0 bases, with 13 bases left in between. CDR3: CASSLEGRLLSGANVLTF. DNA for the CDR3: TGTGCCAGCAGCTTAGAGGGGAGACTCCTCTCTGGGGCCAACGTCCTGACTTTC. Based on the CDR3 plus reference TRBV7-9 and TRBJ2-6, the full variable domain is DTGVSQNPRHKITKRGQNVTFRCDPISEHNRLYWYRQTLGQGPEFLTYFQNEAQLEKSRLLSDRFSAERPKGSFSTLEIQRTEQGDSAMYLCASSLEGRLLSGANVLTFGAGSRLTVL.

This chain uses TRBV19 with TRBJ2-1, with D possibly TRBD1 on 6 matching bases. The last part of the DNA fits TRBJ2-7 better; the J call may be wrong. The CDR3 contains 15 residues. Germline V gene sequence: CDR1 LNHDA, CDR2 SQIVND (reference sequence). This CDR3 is CASSIGQVNYNEQYF. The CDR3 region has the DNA TGTGCCAGTAGTATAGGACAGGTCAACTACAATGAGCAGTACTTC.

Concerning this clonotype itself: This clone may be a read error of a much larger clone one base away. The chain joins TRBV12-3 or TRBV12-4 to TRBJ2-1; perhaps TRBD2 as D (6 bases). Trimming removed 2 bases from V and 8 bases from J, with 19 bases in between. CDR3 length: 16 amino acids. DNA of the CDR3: TGTGCCAGCAGTTTAAAGTCCGGCGGGGCGGCCTATGAGCAGTTCTTC. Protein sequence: CASSLKSGGAAYEQFF.

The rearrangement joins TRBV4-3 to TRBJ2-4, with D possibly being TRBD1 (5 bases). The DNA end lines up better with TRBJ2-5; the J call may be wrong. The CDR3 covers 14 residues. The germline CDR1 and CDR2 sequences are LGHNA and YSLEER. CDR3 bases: TGCGCCAGCAGCCAAGATCAAGGGGTCGGGACCCAGTACTTC. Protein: CASSQDQGVGTQYF.